These 3 T cell receptor beta chains originate from one sample sequenced in a study of Ad26.COV2.S vaccination and SARS-CoV-2 variants. Generated by immunoSEQ multiplex PCR, the TCRdb table keeps only in-frame clones and is missing some. The sample lists approximately 300,000 clones; about 85% were seen once. The sample's treatment: roughly 20 received Ad26.COV2.S at low or high dose, single or two shots; roughly five received placebo; per-sample allocation not given. Samples came from day 63 after the first vaccine or placebo injection. The sample in question was peripheral blood, obtained in a trial of Ad26.COV2.S vaccine versus placebo. Receptors originate from a person aged 18 to 65 who received the Ad26.COV2.S COVID-19 vaccine or a placebo.

This clone was seen once. The chain uses TRBV10-3 and TRBJ2-6, with TRBD1 identical over 8 bases. The CDR3 sequence is 17 residues long. Germline values: CDR1 ENHRY, CDR2 SYGVKD. The V gene end was trimmed by 4 bases and the J gene end by 0 bases; junction bases not matched to a gene: 5. The CDR3 reads CAISGQGFSSGANVLTF. The CDR3 region has the DNA TGTGCCATCAGTGGACAGGGGTTCAGCTCTGGGGCCAACGTCCTGACTTTC.

This clone occurred once. V is TRBV9 and J is TRBJ2-1; 11 bases agree with TRBD1. The CDR3 length is 15 residues. Germline CDR1 is SGDLS and CDR2 is YYNGEE. J lost 4 bases, V lost 4 bases, and 4 bases had no gene match. The CDR3 bases are TGTGCCAGCAGCCTTGGGACAGGGGGTTACAATGAGCAGTTCTTC. Protein product: CASSLGTGGYNEQFF.

The rearrangement joins TRBV30 to TRBJ1-4; maybe TRBD1 (5 bases). The V gene's germline CDR1 is GTSNPN and CDR2 SVGIG (reference sequence). The CDR3 contains 13 residues. V lost 2 bases and J lost 6, with 10 bases in between. The CDR3 sequence: CAWSTWGDEKLFF. The CDR3 nucleotides are TGTGCCTGGAGTACGTGGGGGGATGAAAAACTGTTTTTT. The whole variable domain, remainder taken from reference TRBV30 and TRBJ1-4, is SQTIHQWPATLVQPVGSPLSLECTVEGTSNPNLYWYRQAAGRGLQLLFYSVGIGQISSEVPQNLSASRPQDRQFILSSKKLLLSDSGFYLCAWSTWGDEKLFFGSGTQLSVL.